This TCR beta chain came from a study of T cell repertoires in cytomegalovirus infection. Study overall: Well-studied HLA-B-restricted epitopes and recently identified HLA-C-restricted epitopes of CMV were both used in the study. It was the public TCR beta signatures that indicated both CMV infection and matching HLA type.

A single record per CDR3 protein comes from TCRdb applying MiXCR to the reads. The repertoire holds 20,000 to 25,000 distinct CDR3 sequences, around 40% seen once, with approximately 96% in the top ten. Findings and limits, study-wide: CMV-specific TCR beta clonotypes restricted by HLA-C were the ones dominating the ex vivo response. People with CMV and the relevant HLA were identified by cumulative public TCR beta family frequency.

This clonotype has only a few counts. Its antigen remains unknown. With 5 bases removed from V and 2 bases from J, the gap between germline ends came to 11 bases. In germline, CDR1 is MRHNA, CDR2 SNTAGT. There are 14 residues in the CDR3. V gene TRBV6-4 combines with J gene TRBJ2-3; maybe TRBD2 (7 bases). The source was CD8+ T cells from cultured PBMCs, collected from culture after CMV antigen stimulation. The origin of this receptor is a human donor in good health (CMV status not recorded). Some clones in this sample may be carry-over from other donors' samples. CDR3 residues: CASSLGGATDTQYF. The CDR3, as DNA: TGTGCCAGCAGTTTAGGGGGGGCCACAGATACGCAGTATTTT.